The present entry profiles one T cell receptor beta chain with its context. Its antigen remains undetermined. Base qualities are not at hand, and no much larger clone is one base apart. After removal of 5 bases from V and 0 bases from J, the junction retains 2 bases not matched to a gene. From the cysteine through the phenylalanine, the CDR3 covers 15 amino acids. Only the CDR3 part of the read is kept: 45 bases, read in frame from the first base. In the germline V gene (reference sequence), CDR1 corresponds to LNHDA and CDR2 to SQIVND. The source of the sample is a study of blood T cell repertoires in COVID-19 (dated by TCRdb to 2020 to 2021). Study-wide context: Samples from collaborators originated in the United States, Italy and Spain and spanned both the acute and convalescent phases of COVID-19. The repertoires were released in a freely available public database intended as a resource for research on the immune response to SARS-CoV-2. The sample metadata nearly always contained a de-identified subject ID, COVID-19 status, age in years and sex. HLA class I and class II types, where available, came from metadata supplied by the sample provider rather than from assay-based typing. Deeply sampled blood TCRbeta repertoires from subjects exposed to, actively infected with, or recovered from COVID-19 were included in the dataset. The samples were drawn from two sources: the first 160 participants of the ongoing ImmuneRACE study, and approximately 1,300 subjects contributed by 6 global collaborators. The prospective study material was composed of cDNA or gDNA derived from T cells, B-cell-depleted T cells, or PBMCs. General findings and caveats noted by the study authors: The quantity of clinical and demographic metadata differed by source and by participant and was supplied without curation.

TCRbeta CDR3 regions were amplified from genomic DNA using the immunoSEQ Assay, a bias-controlled multiplex PCR. The original pipeline was this. The number of nucleated cells in each sample was estimated by amplification of reference gene primers within the assay. Sequence reads were collapsed and filtered to measure the absolute abundance of every unique TCRbeta CDR3 rearrangement. For each sample, productive Simpson clonality was calculated as the square root of Simpson's diversity index over productive rearrangements. TCRdb carries this immuneACCESS record with in-frame sequences only. Its versions omit some clonotypes, under half of them owing to an unresolved V gene in the studies checked, with the rest unexplained. Clone size and V and J calls were adopted from that table, with D and trimming inferred from the DNA. This sample lists 200,000 to 300,000 clones; about 87% were detected once. The leading ten clones occupy more than 1% of the sample.

In the prospective study, participants were about 18 to 90 years old, resided in 20 to 30 geographic areas of the United States, and were enrolled through a virtual design. In the prospective study, cohorts were assigned on the basis of participant-reported clinical history obtained from a screening survey and a study questionnaire. In the prospective study, whole blood, serum and a nasopharyngeal or oropharyngeal swab were collected from each participant by mobile phlebotomists. Over an approximately 2-month period, participants in the prospective study had the option of providing additional blood draws and questionnaires. Before DNA extraction, prospective study blood samples were shipped either frozen or at room temperature.

The sample was PBMCs or T cells enriched from blood (not recorded which). The origin of this receptor is a woman aged 40-49 years with acute COVID-19. In this chain, TRBV19 is recombined with TRBJ1-5, and TRBD1 matches 9 of the central bases. The CDR3 amino acid sequence is: CASSQGQGSNQPQHF. The DNA sequence is TGTGCCAGTAGTCAGGGACAGGGTAGCAATCAGCCCCAGCATTTT.